The sample holds a few counts of the clone carrying this T cell receptor (beta chain). What it binds is not known. This record belongs to a study of T cell repertoires in cytomegalovirus infection. Study in general: Indicated by public TCR beta signatures were CMV infection and matching HLA type. Study-wide points: Cumulated frequencies of public TCR beta families served to identify carriers of CMV plus the relevant HLA. What dominated the ex vivo response were HLA-C-restricted CMV-specific TCR beta clonotypes.

Via MiXCR, TCRdb re-called the reads, giving one row per CDR3 protein. The data contain more than 150,000 distinct CDR3 sequences, roughly 20% of them singletons. This CDR3 is built from 13 residues. The V end was cut by 5 bases, the J end by 7 bases, with 9 bases between. CDR1 SGHTA and CDR2 FQGTGA come from the germline V gene. The chain uses TRBV7-3 and TRBJ1-6; D is unresolved. Specimen: PBMCs. The receptor comes from a human donor in good health (CMV status not recorded). Some clones in this sample may be carry-over from other donors' samples. CDR3 DNA: TGTGCCAGCAGCGCCAACAAGAATTCACCCCTCCACTTT. Its translation: CASSANKNSPLHF.